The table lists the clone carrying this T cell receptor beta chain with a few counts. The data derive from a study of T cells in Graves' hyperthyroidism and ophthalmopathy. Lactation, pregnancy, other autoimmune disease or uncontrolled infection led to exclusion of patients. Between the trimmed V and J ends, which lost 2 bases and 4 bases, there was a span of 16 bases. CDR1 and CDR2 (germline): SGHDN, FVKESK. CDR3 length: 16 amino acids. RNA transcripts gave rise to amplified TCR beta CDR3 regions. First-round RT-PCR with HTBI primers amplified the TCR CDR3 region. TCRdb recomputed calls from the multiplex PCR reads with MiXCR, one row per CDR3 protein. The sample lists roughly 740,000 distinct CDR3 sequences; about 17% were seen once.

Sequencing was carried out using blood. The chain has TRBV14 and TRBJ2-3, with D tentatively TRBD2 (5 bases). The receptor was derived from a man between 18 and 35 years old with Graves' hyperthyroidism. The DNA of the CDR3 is TGTGCCAGCAGCCAAAAGGGAGAACGTGAGGCAGATACGCAGTATTTT. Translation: CASSQKGEREADTQYF.